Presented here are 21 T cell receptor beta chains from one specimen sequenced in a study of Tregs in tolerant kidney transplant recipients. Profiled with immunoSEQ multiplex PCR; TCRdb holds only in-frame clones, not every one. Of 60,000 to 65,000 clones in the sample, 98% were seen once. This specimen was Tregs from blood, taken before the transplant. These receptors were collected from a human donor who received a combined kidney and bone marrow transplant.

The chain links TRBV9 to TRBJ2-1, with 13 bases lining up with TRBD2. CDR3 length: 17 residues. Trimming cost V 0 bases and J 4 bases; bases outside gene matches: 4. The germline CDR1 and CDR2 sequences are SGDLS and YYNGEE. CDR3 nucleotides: TGTGCCAGCAGCGTAGGGACTAGCGGGGGTCTTTACAATGAGCAGTTCTTC. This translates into CASSVGTSGGLYNEQFF.

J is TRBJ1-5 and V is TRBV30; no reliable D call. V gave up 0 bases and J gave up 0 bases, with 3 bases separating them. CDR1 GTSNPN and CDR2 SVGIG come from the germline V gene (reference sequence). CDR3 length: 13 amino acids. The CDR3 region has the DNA TGTGCCTGGAGTGTACATAGCAATCAGCCCCAGCATTTT. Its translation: CAWSVHSNQPQHF.

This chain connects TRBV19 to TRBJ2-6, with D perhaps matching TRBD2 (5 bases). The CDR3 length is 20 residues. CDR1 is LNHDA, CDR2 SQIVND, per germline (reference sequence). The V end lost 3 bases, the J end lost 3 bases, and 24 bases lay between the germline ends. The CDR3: CASSIRTDFPPAYGANVLTF. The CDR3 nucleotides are TGTGCCAGTAGTATTAGGACGGACTTTCCCCCGGCGTATGGGGCCAACGTCCTGACTTTC.

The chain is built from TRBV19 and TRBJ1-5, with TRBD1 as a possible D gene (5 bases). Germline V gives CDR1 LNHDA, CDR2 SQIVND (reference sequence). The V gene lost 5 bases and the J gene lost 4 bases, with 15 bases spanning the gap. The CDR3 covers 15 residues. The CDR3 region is CASSGGTPGNQPQHF. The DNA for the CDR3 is TGTGCCAGTAGTGGGGGGACCCCCGGGAATCAGCCCCAGCATTTT.

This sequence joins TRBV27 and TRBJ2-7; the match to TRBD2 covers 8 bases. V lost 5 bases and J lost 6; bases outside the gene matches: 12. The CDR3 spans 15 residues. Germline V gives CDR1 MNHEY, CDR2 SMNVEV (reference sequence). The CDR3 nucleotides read TGTGCCAGCAGTGCCCGACTAGCGAAGGTTGCCGAGCAGTACTTC. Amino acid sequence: CASSARLAKVAEQYF.

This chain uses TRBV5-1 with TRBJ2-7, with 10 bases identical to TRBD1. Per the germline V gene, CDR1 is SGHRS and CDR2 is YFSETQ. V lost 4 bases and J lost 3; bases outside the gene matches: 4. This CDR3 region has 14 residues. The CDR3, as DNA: TGCGCCAGCAGCATCCGGGACAGGGGCTACGAGCAGTACTTC. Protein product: CASSIRDRGYEQYF.

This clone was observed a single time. CDR3 bases: TGTGCCAGCAGCGTAGACGTCGGGGGAGGCGCAGATACGCAGTATTTT. Translated, it gives CASSVDVGGGADTQYF. V and J are TRBV9 and TRBJ2-3, with a possible D match to TRBD2 (6 bases). Germline V gene sequence: CDR1 SGDLS, CDR2 YYNGEE. Trimming cost V 0 bases and J 4 bases, with 15 bases left between them. The CDR3 runs to 16 residues. Together with reference TRBV9 and TRBJ2-3, the CDR3 gives the full variable domain: DSGVTQTPKHLITATGQRVTLRCSPRSGDLSVYWYQQSLDQGLQFLIQYYNGEERAKGNILERFSAQQFPDLHSELNLSSLELGDSALYFCASSVDVGGGADTQYFGPGTRLTVL.

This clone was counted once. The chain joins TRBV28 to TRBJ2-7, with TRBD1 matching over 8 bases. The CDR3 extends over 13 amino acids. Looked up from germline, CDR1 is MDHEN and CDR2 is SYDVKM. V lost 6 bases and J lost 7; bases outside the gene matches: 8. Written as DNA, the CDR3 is TGTGCCAGCAGAAGGACAGGGCTTAGAGAGCAGTACTTC. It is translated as CASRRTGLREQYF.

The CDR3 DNA reads TGTGCCAGCAGTTACTCGGACAGTCAGTTAAGTGGCTACACCTTC. It translates to CASSYSDSQLSGYTF. The chain has TRBV6-6 and TRBJ1-2; tentative D call: TRBD1 (6 bases). This CDR3 contains 15 residues. The ends were cut back, 0 bases at V and 7 bases at J, with 15 bases in the middle. In germline, CDR1 is MNHNY, CDR2 SVGAGI (reference sequence).

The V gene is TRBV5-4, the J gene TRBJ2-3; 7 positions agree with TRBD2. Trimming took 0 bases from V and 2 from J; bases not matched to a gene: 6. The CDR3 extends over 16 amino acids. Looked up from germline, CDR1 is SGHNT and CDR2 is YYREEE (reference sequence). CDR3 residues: CASSLGLAATTDTQYF. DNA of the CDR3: TGTGCCAGCAGCTTGGGGCTAGCGGCAACCACAGATACGCAGTATTTT.

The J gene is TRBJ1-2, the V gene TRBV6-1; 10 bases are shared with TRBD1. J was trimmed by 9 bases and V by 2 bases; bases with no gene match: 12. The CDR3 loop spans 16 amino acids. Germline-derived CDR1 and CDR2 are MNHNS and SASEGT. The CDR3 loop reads CASSEIPTGGDTRYTF. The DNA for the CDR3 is TGTGCCAGCAGTGAAATACCGACAGGGGGCGACACCCGCTACACCTTC.

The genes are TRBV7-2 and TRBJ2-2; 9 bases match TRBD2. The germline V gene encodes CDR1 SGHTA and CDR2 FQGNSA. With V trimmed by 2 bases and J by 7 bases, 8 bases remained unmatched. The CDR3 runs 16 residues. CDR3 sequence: CASSLQGRGGVGELFF. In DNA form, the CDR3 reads TGTGCCAGCAGCTTACAAGGGCGGGGGGGCGTCGGGGAGCTGTTTTTT.

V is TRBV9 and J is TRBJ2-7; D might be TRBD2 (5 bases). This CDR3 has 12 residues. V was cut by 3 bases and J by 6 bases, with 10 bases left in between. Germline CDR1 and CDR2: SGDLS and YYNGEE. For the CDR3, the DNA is TGTGCCAGCAGCGCAGACCGGGGCGAGCAGTACTTC. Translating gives CASSADRGEQYF.

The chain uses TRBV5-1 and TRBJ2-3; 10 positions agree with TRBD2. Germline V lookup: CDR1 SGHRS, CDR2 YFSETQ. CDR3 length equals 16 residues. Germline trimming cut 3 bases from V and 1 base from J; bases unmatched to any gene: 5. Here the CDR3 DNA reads TGCGCCAGCAGCTCAGCTGGACTAGCGGGCACAGATACGCAGTATTTT. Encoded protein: CASSSAGLAGTDTQYF.

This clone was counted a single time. In DNA form, the CDR3 reads TGTGCCACCAATCCAGGGATTTTGTCTGGCTACACCTTC. This sequence encodes CATNPGILSGYTF. The chain couples TRBV10-3 to TRBJ1-2; tentatively, D is TRBD1 (5 bases). V gave up 10 bases and J gave up 7 bases, with 19 bases separating them. CDR1 ENHRY and CDR2 SYGVKD come from the germline V gene. This CDR3 has 13 residues.

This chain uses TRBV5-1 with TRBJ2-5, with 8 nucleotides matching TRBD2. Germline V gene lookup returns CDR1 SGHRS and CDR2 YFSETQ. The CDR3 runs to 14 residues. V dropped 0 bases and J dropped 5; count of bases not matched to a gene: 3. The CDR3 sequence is CASSLGAGAETQYF. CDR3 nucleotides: TGCGCCAGCAGCTTGGGAGCGGGAGCGGAGACCCAGTACTTC.

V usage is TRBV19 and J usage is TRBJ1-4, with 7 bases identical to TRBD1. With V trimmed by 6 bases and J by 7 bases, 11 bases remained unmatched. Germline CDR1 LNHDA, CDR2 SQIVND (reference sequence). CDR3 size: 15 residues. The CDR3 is CASSPPRDRAEKLFF. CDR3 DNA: TGTGCCAGTAGCCCCCCCAGAGACAGGGCTGAAAAACTGTTTTTT. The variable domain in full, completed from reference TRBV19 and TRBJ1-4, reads DGGITQSPKYLFRKEGQNVTLSCEQNLNHDAMYWYRQDPGQGLRLIYYSQIVNDFQKGDIAEGYSVSREKKESFPLTVTSAQKNPTAFYLCASSPPRDRAEKLFFGSGTQLSVL.

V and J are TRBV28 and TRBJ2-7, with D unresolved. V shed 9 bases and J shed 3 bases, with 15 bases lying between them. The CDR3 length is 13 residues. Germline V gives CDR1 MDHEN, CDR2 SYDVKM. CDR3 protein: CASCETSVYEQYF. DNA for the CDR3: TGTGCCAGTTGTGAGACATCCGTCTACGAGCAGTACTTC.

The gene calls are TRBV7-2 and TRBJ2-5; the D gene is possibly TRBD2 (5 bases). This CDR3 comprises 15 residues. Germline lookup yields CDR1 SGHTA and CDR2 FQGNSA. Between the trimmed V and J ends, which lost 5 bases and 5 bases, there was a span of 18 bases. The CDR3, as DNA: TGTGCCAGCAGCGTCCTTCCTCCGAGGGTGGAGACCCAGTACTTC. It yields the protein CASSVLPPRVETQYF.

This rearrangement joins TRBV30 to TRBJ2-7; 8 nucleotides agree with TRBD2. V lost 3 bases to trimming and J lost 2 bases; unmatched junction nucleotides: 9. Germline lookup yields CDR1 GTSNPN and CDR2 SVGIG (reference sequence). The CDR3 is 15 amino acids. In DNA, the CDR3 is TGTGCCTGGAGGGACTGGACTAGCCGTGCCTACGAGCAGTACTTC. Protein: CAWRDWTSRAYEQYF.

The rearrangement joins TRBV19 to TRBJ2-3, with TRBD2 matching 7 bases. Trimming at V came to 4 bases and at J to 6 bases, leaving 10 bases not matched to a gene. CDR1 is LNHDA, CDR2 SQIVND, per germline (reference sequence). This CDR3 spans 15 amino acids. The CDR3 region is CASSRGLEGLDTQYF. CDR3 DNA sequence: TGTGCCAGTAGTAGAGGACTAGAGGGATTGGATACGCAGTATTTT.